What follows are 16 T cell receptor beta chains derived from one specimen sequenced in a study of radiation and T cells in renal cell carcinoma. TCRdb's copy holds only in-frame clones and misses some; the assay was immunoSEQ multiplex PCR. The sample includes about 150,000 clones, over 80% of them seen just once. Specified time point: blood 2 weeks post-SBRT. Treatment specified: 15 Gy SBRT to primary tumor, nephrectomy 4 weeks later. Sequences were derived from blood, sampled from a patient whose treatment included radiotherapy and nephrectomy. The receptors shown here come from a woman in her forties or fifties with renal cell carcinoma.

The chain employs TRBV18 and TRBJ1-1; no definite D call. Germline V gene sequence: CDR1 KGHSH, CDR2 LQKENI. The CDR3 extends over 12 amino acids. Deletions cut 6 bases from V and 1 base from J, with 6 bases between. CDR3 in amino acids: CASSSGNTEAFF. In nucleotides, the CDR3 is TGTGCCAGCTCGTCAGGGAACACTGAAGCTTTCTTT.

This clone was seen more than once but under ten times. CDR3: CASRVRTENTEAFF. The CDR3 DNA reads as TGCGCCAGCAGGGTCAGAACAGAAAACACTGAAGCTTTCTTT. The rearrangement uses TRBV5-1 and TRBJ1-1, with D unresolved. CDR3 size: 14 residues. V was trimmed by 5 bases and J by 2 bases, leaving 13 bases between them. Germline V gene data show CDR1 as SGHRS and CDR2 as YFSETQ.

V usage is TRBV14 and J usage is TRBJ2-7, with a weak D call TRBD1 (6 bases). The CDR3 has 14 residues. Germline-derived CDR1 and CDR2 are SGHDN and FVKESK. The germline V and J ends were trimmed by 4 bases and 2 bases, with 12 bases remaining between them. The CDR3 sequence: CASSPPQGPYEQYF. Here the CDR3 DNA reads TGTGCCAGCAGCCCTCCACAGGGACCCTACGAGCAGTACTTC.

The CDR3 nucleotides are TGTGCCAGCAGCGGGACAGGAAGATATCAGCCCCAGCATTTT. Translating gives CASSGTGRYQPQHF. V usage is TRBV2 and J usage is TRBJ1-5; 8 nucleotides line up with TRBD1. Germline CDR1 reads SNHLY; CDR2 reads FYNNEI. V shed 6 bases, J shed 5 bases, and the junction held 6 bases outside the gene matches. The CDR3 is made up of 14 amino acids.

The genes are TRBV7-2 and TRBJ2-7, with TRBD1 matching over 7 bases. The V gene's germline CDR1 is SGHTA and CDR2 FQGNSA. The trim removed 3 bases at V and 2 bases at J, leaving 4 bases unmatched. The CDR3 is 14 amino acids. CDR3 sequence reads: CASSFDRAAYEQYF. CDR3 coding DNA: TGTGCCAGCAGCTTTGACAGGGCTGCCTACGAGCAGTACTTC.

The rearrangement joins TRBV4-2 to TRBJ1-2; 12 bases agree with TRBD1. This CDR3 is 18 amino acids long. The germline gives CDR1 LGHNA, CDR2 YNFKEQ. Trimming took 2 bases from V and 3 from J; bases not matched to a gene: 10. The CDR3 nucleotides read TGTGCCAGCAGCCAAACCGGGACAGGGGGCATAGGTGACTATGGCTACACCTTC. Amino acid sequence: CASSQTGTGGIGDYGYTF.

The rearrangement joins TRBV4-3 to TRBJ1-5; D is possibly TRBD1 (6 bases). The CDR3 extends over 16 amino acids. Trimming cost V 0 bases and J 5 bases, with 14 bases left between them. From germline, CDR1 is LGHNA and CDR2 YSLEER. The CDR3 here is CASSQDRRGWDQPQHF. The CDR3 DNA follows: TGCGCCAGCAGCCAAGATAGGAGGGGGTGGGATCAGCCCCAGCATTTT.

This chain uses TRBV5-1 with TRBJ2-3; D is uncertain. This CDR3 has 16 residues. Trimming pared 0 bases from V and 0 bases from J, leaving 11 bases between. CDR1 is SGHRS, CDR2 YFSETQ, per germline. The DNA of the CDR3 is TGCGCCAGCAGCTTGGGCGCTTACTTCAGCACAGATACGCAGTATTTT. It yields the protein CASSLGAYFSTDTQYF.

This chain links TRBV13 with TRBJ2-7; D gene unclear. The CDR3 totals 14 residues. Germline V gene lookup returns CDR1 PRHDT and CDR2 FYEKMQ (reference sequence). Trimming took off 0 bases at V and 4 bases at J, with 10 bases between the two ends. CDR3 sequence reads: CASSLGPVVYEQYF. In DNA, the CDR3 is TGTGCCAGCAGCTTAGGCCCAGTAGTTTACGAGCAGTACTTC. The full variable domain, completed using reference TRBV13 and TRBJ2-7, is AAGVIQSPRHLIKEKRETATLKCYPIPRHDTVYWYQQGPGQDPQFLISFYEKMQSDKGSIPDRFSAQQFSDYHSELNMSSLELGDSALYFCASSLGPVVYEQYFGPGTRLTVT.

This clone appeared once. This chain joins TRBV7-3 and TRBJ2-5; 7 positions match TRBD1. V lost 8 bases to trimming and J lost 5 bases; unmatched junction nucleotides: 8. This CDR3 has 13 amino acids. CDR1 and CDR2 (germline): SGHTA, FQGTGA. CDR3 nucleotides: TGTGCCAGCTCGAAGGGGGCCGGGGAGACCCAGTACTTC. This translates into CASSKGAGETQYF. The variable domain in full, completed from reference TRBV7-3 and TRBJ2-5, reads GAGVSQTPSNKVTEKGKYVELRCDPISGHTALYWYRQSLGQGPEFLIYFQGTGAADDSGLPNDRFFAVRPEGSVSTLKIQRTERGDSAVYLCASSKGAGETQYFGPGTRLLVL.

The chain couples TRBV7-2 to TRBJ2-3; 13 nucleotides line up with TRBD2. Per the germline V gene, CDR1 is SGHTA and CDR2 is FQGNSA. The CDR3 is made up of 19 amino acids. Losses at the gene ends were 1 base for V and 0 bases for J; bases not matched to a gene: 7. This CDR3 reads CASSLGLAGGPTSTDTQYF. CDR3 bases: TGTGCCAGCAGCTTAGGACTAGCGGGGGGCCCCACTAGCACAGATACGCAGTATTTT.

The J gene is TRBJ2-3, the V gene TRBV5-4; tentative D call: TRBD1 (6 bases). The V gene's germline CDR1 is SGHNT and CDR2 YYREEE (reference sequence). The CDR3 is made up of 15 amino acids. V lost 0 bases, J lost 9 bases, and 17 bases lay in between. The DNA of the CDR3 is TGTGCCAGCAGCTTGGGACCTCCGGGACAACAAACGCAGTATTTT. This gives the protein CASSLGPPGQQTQYF.

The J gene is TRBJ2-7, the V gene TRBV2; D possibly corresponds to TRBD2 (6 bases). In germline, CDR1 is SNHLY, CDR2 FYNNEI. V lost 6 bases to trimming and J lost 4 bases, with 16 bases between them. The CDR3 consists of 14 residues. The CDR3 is CASSLQGLGYEQYF. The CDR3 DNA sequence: TGTGCCAGCAGCCTGCAGGGACTCGGATACGAGCAGTACTTC.

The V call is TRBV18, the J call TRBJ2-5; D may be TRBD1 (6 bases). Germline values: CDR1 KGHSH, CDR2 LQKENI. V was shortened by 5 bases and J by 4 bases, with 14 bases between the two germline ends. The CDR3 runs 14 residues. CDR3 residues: CASSATGWGETQYF. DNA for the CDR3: TGTGCCAGCTCAGCCACAGGGTGGGGAGAGACCCAGTACTTC.

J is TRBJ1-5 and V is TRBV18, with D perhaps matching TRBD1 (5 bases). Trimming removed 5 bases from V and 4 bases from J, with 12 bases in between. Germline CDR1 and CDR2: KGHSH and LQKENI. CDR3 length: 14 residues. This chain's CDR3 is CASSSGGGNQPQHF. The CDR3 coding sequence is TGTGCCAGCTCATCCGGGGGGGGAAATCAGCCCCAGCATTTT.

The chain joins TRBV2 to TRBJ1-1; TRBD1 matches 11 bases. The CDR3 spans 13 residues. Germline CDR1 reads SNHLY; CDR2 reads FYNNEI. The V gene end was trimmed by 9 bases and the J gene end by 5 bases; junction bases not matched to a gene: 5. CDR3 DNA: TGTGCCAGTATGAGGGACAGGGGGACTGAAGCTTTCTTT. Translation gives CASMRDRGTEAFF. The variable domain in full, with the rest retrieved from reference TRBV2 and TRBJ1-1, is EPEVTQTPSHQVTQMGQEVILRCVPISNHLYFYWYRQILGQKVEFLVSFYNNEISEKSEIFDDQFSVERPDGSNFTLKIRSTKLEDSAMYFCASMRDRGTEAFFGQGTRLTVV.